The clone carrying this TCR beta chain was seen at least ten times. Its cognate antigen is unknown. Scientists made TCR beta libraries using quantitative 5'-RACE with molecular barcodes. TCRdb redid the calling of the 5' RACE reads with MiXCR, one entry per CDR3 protein. This sample carries about 160,000 distinct CDR3 sequences, around 20% of them seen once, and the ten largest clones take roughly 7.7%. This record comes from a study of CD8 T cells in ankylosing spondylitis. The junction had 5 bases not matched to a gene; V was cut back by 0 bases and J by 11 bases. Germline V CDR1 and CDR2: SGHDT, YYEEEE. The CDR3 runs 14 residues. Findings of the study overall: Earlier authors reported some of these motif variants in reactive arthritis synovial fluid and blood. In ankylosing spondylitis blood, a motif of eight highly homologous TCR beta variants appeared characteristic.

J is TRBJ1-5 and V is TRBV5-6; 10 bases align to TRBD1. The sequence came from a male donor with ankylosing spondylitis or in good health (not recorded which). The sequenced sample consisted of blood, either unsorted or a sorted T cell fraction (not recorded which). CDR3 in DNA: TGTGCCAGCAGCTTGGGGGGACAGGGGAGTTCCCAGCATTTT. Encoded protein: CASSLGGQGSSQHF.